This is a list of T cell receptor beta chains from one sample in a study of blood T cell repertoires in COVID-19. Clones were read by immunoSEQ multiplex PCR, and TCRdb kept only the in-frame ones, dropping some. The table includes approximately 94,000 clones, approximately 86% detected once. The specimen sequenced was peripheral blood. These receptors were taken from a human donor in a cohort sampled during active COVID-19. Both conserved end residues are part of each CDR3. Fields, in order: D gene, V gene, J gene, clone size, CDR3 DNA, CDR3 protein. The D gene is left open where the match is weak. The size of a clone is reported for some rows only, either as once, few or many, or as a class for expanded clones.

TRBD1,TRBV5-1,TRBJ2-7,NA,TGCGCCAGCAGCGGGGACAGGGGGACCTCCTACGAGCAGTACTTC,CASSGDRGTSYEQYF
TRBD1,TRBV12-3/TRBV12-4,TRBJ2-7,NA,TGTGCCAGCAGTTTACAGGGGGCCTACGAGCAGTACTTC,CASSLQGAYEQYF
NA,TRBV18,TRBJ1-1,NA,TGTGCCAGCTCACCGTTACAGGGATACACTGAAGCTTTCTTT,CASSPLQGYTEAFF
TRBD2,TRBV27,TRBJ2-1,NA,TGTGCCAGCAGTTTCCCAACGGGAGGGGAGCAGTTCTTC,CASSFPTGGEQFF
TRBD2,TRBV7-6,TRBJ2-3,NA,TGTGCCAGCAGCTTAGCGACTAGCGGGAGGTTAGATACGCAGTATTTT,CASSLATSGRLDTQYF
TRBD2,TRBV5-6,TRBJ2-3,NA,TGTGCCAGCAGCGAGGGGACTAGGGGGAGAGGTACGCAGTATTTT,CASSEGTRGRGTQYF
TRBD2,TRBV28,TRBJ2-7,NA,TGTGCCAGCAGTCTCACAGGCGGGAGCTACGAGCAGTACTTC,CASSLTGGSYEQYF
TRBD1,TRBV7-2,TRBJ2-1,few,TGTGCCAGCAGCCTGCTGGGGACAGGGATTGGCAATGAGCAGTTCTTC,CASSLLGTGIGNEQFF
NA,TRBV6-1,TRBJ1-4,NA,TGTGCCAGCAGTGAAAAGGGAGGGTTTGCAACTAATGAAAAACTGTTTTTT,CASSEKGGFATNEKLFF
NA,TRBV6-2/TRBV6-3,TRBJ2-7,NA,TGTGCCAGCAGTTCTACCCGGGGGGCCGGGACTGCCTCCTACGAGCAGTACTTC,CASSSTRGAGTASYEQYF
TRBD1,TRBV30,TRBJ2-5,NA,TGTGCCTGGAGTGGGACAGGGAAAGAGACCCAGTACTTC,CAWSGTGKETQYF
NA,TRBV25-1,TRBJ2-3,NA,TGTGCCAGCAGTGAACGGGACATTAGCACAGATACGCAGTATTTT,CASSERDISTDTQYF
NA,TRBV19,TRBJ1-5,once,TGTGCCAGTAGGGGGACATTAAGCAATCAGCCCCAGCATTTT,CASRGTLSNQPQHF
TRBD1,TRBV9,TRBJ1-2,NA,TGTGCCAGCAGCGCTACCACGGGACAGGGGTATGGCTACACCTTC,CASSATTGQGYGYTF
TRBD1,TRBV27,TRBJ2-7,NA,TGTGCCAGCAGACCCCTCCCGGGACAGGGTCCCTACGAGCAGTACTTC,CASRPLPGQGPYEQYF
NA,TRBV4-1,TRBJ2-2,NA,TGCGCCAGCAGCCCGTTGACTACGAACACCGGGGAGCTGTTTTTT,CASSPLTTNTGELFF
TRBD2,TRBV5-1,TRBJ2-5,NA,TGCGCCAGCAGGCCTAGCGGGGCCCAAGAGACCCAGTACTTC,CASRPSGAQETQYF
TRBD1,TRBV5-4,TRBJ1-2,NA,TGTGCCAGCAGCCGACAGGGGAGCGCCTATGGCTACACCTTC,CASSRQGSAYGYTF
NA,TRBV2,TRBJ1-3,NA,TGTGCCAGCAGTGAACTAGTCTCTGGAAACACCATATATTTT,CASSELVSGNTIYF
TRBD1,TRBV27,TRBJ2-5,NA,TGTGCCAGCAGTCCCCTCAGGGGGCGCGGGAAGACCCAGTACTTC,CASSPLRGRGKTQYF
NA,TRBV3-1/TRBV3-2,TRBJ2-2,NA,TGTGCCAGCAGCCAATTGGGCGGAGGGACGGTGGTCGGGGAGCTGTTTTTT,CASSQLGGGTVVGELFF
NA,TRBV6-5,TRBJ2-7,NA,TGTGCCAGCAACGACGCGGTAAGCGAGCAGTACTTC,CASNDAVSEQYF